Below, 18 T cell receptor beta chains from the same sample are listed, as sequenced in a study of CD8 T cells in Susac syndrome. The RNA input was roughly 0.45 to 1 ug, and it was reverse transcribed with random hexamers. TCRdb redid the calling of the immunoSEQ multiplex PCR reads with MiXCR, one entry per CDR3 protein. The table has approximately 200,000 distinct CDR3 sequences, roughly 94% seen once. Sequences were obtained from CD4+ T cells from PBMCs. All receptors come from a human donor with multiple sclerosis.

The chain couples TRBV7-9 to TRBJ2-3; D gene unclear. The V gene's germline CDR1 is SEHNR and CDR2 FQNEAQ (reference sequence). This CDR3 spans 15 amino acids. The ends were cut back, 4 bases at V and 4 bases at J, with 15 bases in the middle. Written as DNA, the CDR3 is TGTGCCAGCAGCTCCTTGGGGTCTCCTCCAGATACGCAGTATTTT. Its protein product is CASSSLGSPPDTQYF. Drawing the rest from reference TRBV7-9 and TRBJ2-3, the complete variable domain is DTGVSQNPRHKITKRGQNVTFRCDPISEHNRLYWYRQTLGQGPEFLTYFQNEAQLEKSRLLSDRFSAERPKGSFSTLEIQRTEQGDSAMYLCASSSLGSPPDTQYFGPGTRLTVL.

The V gene is TRBV7-2, the J gene TRBJ2-3; D is uncertain. The CDR3 contains 14 residues. Germline-derived CDR1 and CDR2 are SGHTA and FQGNSA. V was shortened by 7 bases and J by 5 bases, with 16 bases between the two germline ends. The CDR3 reads CASIPGPWKDTQYF. The CDR3, as DNA: TGTGCCAGCATTCCAGGCCCCTGGAAAGATACGCAGTATTTT.

The CDR3 loop is CASSGTVYEQYV. The CDR3 DNA reads as TGTGCCAGCAGTGGGACAGTCTACGAGCAGTACGTC. The chain has TRBV2 and TRBJ2-7; perhaps TRBD1 as D (6 bases). V lost 4 bases to trimming and J lost 3 bases, with 7 bases between them. The germline V gene has CDR1 SNHLY and CDR2 FYNNEI. The CDR3 contains 12 residues.

The CDR3 region is CSVANTVGRETQYF. The CDR3 DNA reads TGCAGCGTTGCGAACACCGTAGGTCGAGAGACCCAGTACTTC. The chain combines TRBV29-1 with TRBJ2-5; D uncertain. This CDR3 is 14 amino acids long. Looked up from germline, CDR1 is SQVTM and CDR2 is ANQGSEA. Trimming took 4 bases from V and 4 from J, leaving 16 bases between them. Supplemented by reference TRBV29-1 and TRBJ2-5, the full variable domain reads SAVISQKPSRDICQRGTSLTIQCQVDSQVTMMFWYRQQPGQSLTLIATANQGSEATYESGFVIDKFPISRPNLTFSTLTVSNMSPEDSSIYLCSVANTVGRETQYFGPGTRLLVL.

This clonotype has only one observation. The V call is TRBV27, the J call TRBJ1-1; the D is unclear. The germline gives CDR1 MNHEY, CDR2 SMNVEV (reference sequence). The CDR3 has 13 residues. V was trimmed by 5 bases and J by 3 bases, leaving 10 bases between them. The CDR3 protein is CASSGYSDTEAFF. In DNA, the CDR3 is TGTGCCAGCAGTGGATACAGCGACACTGAAGCTTTCTTT.

The gene calls are TRBV7-3 and TRBJ1-2, with no clear D. Germline V gene data show CDR1 as SGHTA and CDR2 as FQGTGA. The CDR3 runs to 14 residues. V gave up 5 bases and J gave up 4 bases, with 14 bases separating them. The CDR3 nucleotides read TGTGCCAGCAGCCTTAACGGAGGGTCCTATGGCTACACCTTC. This translates into CASSLNGGSYGYTF.

The chain links TRBV5-4 to TRBJ1-2; D is ambiguous. CDR3 size: 13 residues. V lost 4 bases to trimming and J lost 8 bases, with 15 bases between them. Germline V gene data show CDR1 as SGHNT and CDR2 as YYREEE (reference sequence). The CDR3 DNA reads TGTGCCAGCAGCGACCGGGGTTCGAAGGGCTACACCTTC. Amino acid sequence: CASSDRGSKGYTF.

The CDR3, as DNA: TGTGCCAGCAGCCAAATTCCGGGAAATTCACCCCTCCACTTT. The encoded protein is CASSQIPGNSPLHF. J is TRBJ1-6 and V is TRBV3-1; D unresolved. The CDR3 extends over 14 amino acids. V lost 2 bases, J lost 7 bases, and 9 bases lay in between. Germline V gives CDR1 LGHDT, CDR2 YNNKEL (reference sequence).

The rearrangement uses TRBV30 and TRBJ1-6; D is ambiguous. V lost 3 bases and J lost 14, with 17 bases in between. Germline CDR1 GTSNPN, CDR2 SVGIG (reference sequence). The CDR3 totals 13 residues. The CDR3 sequence is CAWSDGPDGALHF. The CDR3 DNA follows: TGTGCCTGGAGCGACGGACCGGACGGGGCCCTCCACTTT.

V usage is TRBV6-4 and J usage is TRBJ2-1, with D unresolved. Between the trimmed V and J ends, which lost 4 bases and 6 bases, there was a span of 16 bases. This CDR3 has 15 residues. The germline CDR1 and CDR2 sequences are MRHNA and SNTAGT. The CDR3 DNA reads as TGTGCCAGCAGTGCTGAGTGGGGTAGCACCAATGAGCAGTTCTTC. Its protein is CASSAEWGSTNEQFF.

The chain couples TRBV11-1 to TRBJ1-2; D remains unclear. Germline assignment: CDR1 SGHAT and CDR2 FQDESV (reference sequence). The CDR3 totals 13 residues. V was trimmed by 5 bases and J by 8 bases, leaving 15 bases between them. CDR3 residues: CASSPTAGSGYTF. The CDR3 region has the DNA TGTGCCAGCAGCCCGACTGCAGGAAGCGGCTACACCTTC.

The J gene is TRBJ2-7, the V gene TRBV20-1, with unresolved D. Germline-derived CDR1 and CDR2 are DFQATT and SNEGSKA (reference sequence). This CDR3 is built from 13 residues. V was shortened by 0 bases and J by 5 bases, with 11 bases between the two germline ends. CDR3 sequence reads: CSARDHRANEQYV. The CDR3 DNA reads TGCAGTGCTAGAGATCATCGAGCAAACGAGCAGTACGTC.

For the CDR3, the DNA is TGCAGCGTTGGTCCGAAGGGGACAGGGGCTGGGGCCAACGTCCTGACTTTC. This encodes CSVGPKGTGAGANVLTF. The chain employs TRBV29-1 and TRBJ2-6; 10 nucleotides align to TRBD1. This CDR3 contains 17 residues. With 4 bases clipped from V and 2 bases from J, the junction kept 8 bases outside the gene matches. Per germline, CDR1 SQVTM and CDR2 ANQGSEA. Filled out from reference TRBV29-1 and TRBJ2-6, the complete variable domain reads SAVISQKPSRDICQRGTSLTIQCQVDSQVTMMFWYRQQPGQSLTLIATANQGSEATYESGFVIDKFPISRPNLTFSTLTVSNMSPEDSSIYLCSVGPKGTGAGANVLTFGAGSRLTVL.

This clonotype was counted a single time. The chain links TRBV11-1 to TRBJ2-2; D is ambiguous. Germline V gene lookup returns CDR1 SGHAT and CDR2 FQDESV (reference sequence). The CDR3 is made up of 14 amino acids. Trimming left V 0 bases short and J 3 bases short, with 5 bases between. The CDR3 DNA reads TGTGCCAGCAGCTTAGCCCCCTACACCGGGGAGCTGTTTTTT. Encoded protein: CASSLAPYTGELFF.

This chain's CDR3 is CASSLVGGLGTEAFF. The CDR3, as DNA: TGTGCCAGCAGTTTAGTAGGGGGTCTTGGCACTGAAGCTTTCTTT. The gene calls are TRBV12-3 or TRBV12-4 and TRBJ1-1, with D possibly matching TRBD1 (6 bases). V lost 1 base, J lost 4 bases, and 13 bases lay in between. CDR3 length equals 15 residues.

In this sample, this clonotype turned up once. The V call is TRBV30, the J call TRBJ1-6; a weak D match, TRBD1 (6 bases). The CDR3 has 14 amino acids. CDR1 GTSNPN and CDR2 SVGIG come from the germline V gene (reference sequence). V lost 0 bases, J lost 11 bases, and 14 bases lay in between. The CDR3 is CAWSVSRRDTPLHF. The CDR3, as DNA: TGTGCCTGGAGTGTTTCGCGGAGGGACACACCCCTCCACTTT.

The rearrangement links TRBV12-3 or TRBV12-4 to TRBJ2-1; 7 nucleotides line up with TRBD2. V lost 5 bases and J lost 4; bases outside the gene matches: 5. This CDR3 contains 14 residues. CDR3 DNA: TGTGCCAGCAGTCGGACTAGGCTGTACAATGAGCAGTTCTTC. Protein: CASSRTRLYNEQFF.

The J gene is TRBJ1-5, the V gene TRBV6-5, with 7 bases aligning to TRBD1. With 6 bases clipped from V and 4 bases from J, the junction kept 9 bases outside the gene matches. The CDR3 has 15 amino acids. Germline V gene data show CDR1 as MNHEY and CDR2 as SVGAGI. CDR3 sequence: CASRRQGGLNQPQHF. CDR3 DNA sequence: TGTGCCAGCAGACGACAGGGAGGTTTAAATCAGCCCCAGCATTTT.